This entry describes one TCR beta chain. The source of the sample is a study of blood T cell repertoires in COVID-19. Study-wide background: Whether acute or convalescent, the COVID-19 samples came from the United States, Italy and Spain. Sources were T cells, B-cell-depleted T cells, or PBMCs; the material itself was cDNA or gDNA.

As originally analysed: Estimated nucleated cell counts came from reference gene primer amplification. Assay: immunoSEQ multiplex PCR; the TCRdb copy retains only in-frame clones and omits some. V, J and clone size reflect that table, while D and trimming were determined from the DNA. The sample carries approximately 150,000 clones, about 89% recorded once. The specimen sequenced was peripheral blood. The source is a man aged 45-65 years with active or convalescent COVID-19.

The CDR3 spells CASTRDRVSSGANVLTF. CDR3 DNA: TGTGCCAGCACTCGAGACAGGGTCTCCTCTGGGGCCAACGTCCTGACTTTC. The chain joins TRBV28 to TRBJ2-6, with 7 bases lining up with TRBD1. Germline CDR1 and CDR2: MDHEN and SYDVKM. The V gene end was trimmed by 7 bases and the J gene end by 0 bases; junction bases not matched to a gene: 9. The CDR3 is 17 amino acids.